These 27 T cell receptor beta chains share one sample of origin, sequenced in a study of technical replicates of blood from a few donors. Data came from immunoSEQ multiplex PCR; TCRdb stores just in-frame clones and leaves some out. In the table there are 95,000 or so clones, 95% of which are singletons. The sample was T cells isolated from PBMCs. These receptors were obtained from a human donor in good health.

This clone was counted between two and nine times. One junction end does not reproduce the germline sequence, and a read error may be involved. Other DNA sequences of this sample code for an identical CDR3. J is TRBJ1-1 and V is TRBV7-7, with D possibly matching TRBD1 (5 bases). The CDR3 has 13 amino acids. Germline values: CDR1 SSHAT, CDR2 FNYEAQ (reference sequence). CDR3: CASSLGQNTEAFF. CDR3 bases: TGTGCTAGCAGCCTAGGACAGAACACTGAAGCTTTCTTT.

The rearrangement uses TRBV2 and TRBJ1-1; no clear D. Deletions cut 7 bases from V and 3 bases from J, with 12 bases between. The germline V gene has CDR1 SNHLY and CDR2 FYNNEI. The CDR3 loop spans 13 amino acids. The CDR3 sequence: CASTSSDYTEAFF. CDR3 nucleotides: TGTGCCAGCACCTCCAGCGACTACACTGAAGCTTTCTTT.

This chain uses TRBV4-1 with TRBJ1-5, with D perhaps matching TRBD1 (6 bases). V was pared by 4 bases and J by 4 bases, with 8 bases between. This CDR3 spans 13 amino acids. CDR1 is MGHRA, CDR2 YSYEKL, per germline. The CDR3 spells CASSRDMNQPQHF. The CDR3 region has the DNA TGCGCCAGCAGCCGGGACATGAATCAGCCCCAGCATTTT.

J is TRBJ1-1 and V is TRBV28; D ambiguous. Trimming stripped 2 bases from V and 1 base from J, with 8 bases between. The CDR3 runs to 14 residues. Germline V gene data show CDR1 as MDHEN and CDR2 as SYDVKM. The CDR3 protein is CASSLGRRNTEAFF. CDR3 sequence (DNA): TGTGCCAGCAGTTTAGGCAGAAGGAACACTGAAGCTTTCTTT.

The V call is TRBV7-9, the J call TRBJ1-1; the match to TRBD1 covers 8 bases. Germline loops: CDR1 SEHNR, CDR2 FQNEAQ (reference sequence). After removal of 11 bases from V and 4 bases from J, the junction contained 3 bases not matched to a gene. The CDR3 extends over 11 amino acids. Here the CDR3 DNA reads TGTGCCGTAGACAGGGGCACTGAAGCTTTCTTT. Its protein product is CAVDRGTEAFF. Based on the CDR3 plus reference TRBV7-9 and TRBJ1-1, the full variable domain is DTGVSQNPRHKITKRGQNVTFRCDPISEHNRLYWYRQTLGQGPEFLTYFQNEAQLEKSRLLSDRFSAERPKGSFSTLEIQRTEQGDSAMYLCAVDRGTEAFFGQGTRLTVV.

This sequence joins TRBV30 and TRBJ2-5; a weak D match, TRBD2 (6 bases). Germline CDR1 reads GTSNPN; CDR2 reads SVGIG (reference sequence). Trimming took 5 bases from V and 4 from J, leaving 8 bases between them. The CDR3 totals 11 residues. CDR3 region: CAWGGAETQYF. CDR3 bases: TGTGCCTGGGGCGGGGCAGAGACCCAGTACTTC.

This chain joins TRBV7-3 and TRBJ2-1; D remains ambiguous. CDR1 and CDR2 from the germline V gene are SGHTA and FQGTGA. V was trimmed by 1 base and J by 7 bases, leaving 14 bases between them. The CDR3 consists of 15 residues. CDR3 sequence: CASSLKAPEENEQFF. CDR3 bases: TGTGCCAGCAGCTTAAAAGCACCAGAGGAGAATGAGCAGTTCTTC.

The chain combines TRBV11-2 with TRBJ1-3; D is unclear. CDR1 is SGHAT and CDR2 is FQNNGV in the germline V gene. The CDR3 is 15 residues long. The V and J ends lost 1 base and 2 bases respectively, with 9 bases between them. The CDR3 DNA sequence: TGTGCCAGCAGCTTAGGATTCGGAGCTGGAAACACCATATATTTT. Encoded protein: CASSLGFGAGNTIYF.

This sequence joins TRBV29-1 and TRBJ1-1; no reliable D call. The ends were cut back, 0 bases at V and 5 bases at J, with 10 bases in the middle. CDR1 SQVTM and CDR2 ANQGSEA come from the germline V gene. The CDR3 contains 13 residues. The CDR3 DNA follows: TGCAGCGTTGAAGAAACACGGGTGACTGAAGCTTTCTTT. Encoded protein: CSVEETRVTEAFF.

J is TRBJ2-7 and V is TRBV7-9; no clear D gene. The CDR3 contains 12 residues. V lost 2 bases and J 5 bases, leaving 7 bases between the germline ends. Germline V gene sequence: CDR1 SEHNR, CDR2 FQNEAQ (reference sequence). CDR3 coding DNA: TGTGCCAGCAGCTTAATTCTAGACGAGCAGTACTTC. Translation gives CASSLILDEQYF.

The chain combines TRBV5-6 with TRBJ1-2; D is perhaps TRBD1 (5 bases). Germline values: CDR1 SGHDT, CDR2 YYEEEE. Trimming removed 2 bases at V and 8 bases at J, with 16 bases between. This CDR3 comprises 14 residues. The CDR3 DNA follows: TGTGCCAGCAGCTTTCTAGGGGCGAAAGGCGGCTACACCTTC. As protein: CASSFLGAKGGYTF. The whole variable domain, remainder taken from reference TRBV5-6 and TRBJ1-2, is DAGVTQSPTHLIKTRGQQVTLRCSPKSGHDTVSWYQQALGQGPQFIFQYYEEEERQRGNFPDRFSGHQFPNYSSELNVNALLLGDSALYLCASSFLGAKGGYTFGSGTRLTVV.

The chain links TRBV5-5 to TRBJ1-1; unclear D gene. Per the germline V gene, CDR1 is SGHKS and CDR2 is YYEKEE (reference sequence). The ends were cut back, 0 bases at V and 7 bases at J, with 10 bases in the middle. The CDR3 is 13 residues long. This CDR3 reads CASSLAGMVEAFF. The CDR3 DNA reads TGTGCCAGCAGCTTGGCGGGGATGGTTGAAGCTTTCTTT.

The genes are TRBV19 and TRBJ2-5; 7 nucleotides line up with TRBD1. The germline V gene encodes CDR1 LNHDA and CDR2 SQIVND (reference sequence). The CDR3 sequence is 14 residues long. The J segment lost 3 bases and the V segment lost 5 bases, leaving 6 bases of the junction unmatched. CDR3 region: CASSPQQGKETQYF. The CDR3 DNA reads as TGTGCCAGTAGTCCACAACAGGGGAAAGAGACCCAGTACTTC.

The chain recombines TRBV30 with TRBJ1-2, with 9 bases fitting TRBD1. V gave up 1 base and J gave up 8 bases; unmatched junction bases: 5. The CDR3 runs 13 residues. Germline V gene data show CDR1 as GTSNPN and CDR2 as SVGIG (reference sequence). For the CDR3, the DNA is TGTGCCTGGAGTGGGACAGGGGCGCTAGGCTACACCTTC. Its protein product is CAWSGTGALGYTF.

The chain links TRBV10-3 to TRBJ1-5; 7 bases are a match to TRBD1. Germline V lookup: CDR1 ENHRY, CDR2 SYGVKD. The CDR3 has 16 amino acids. The J segment lost 3 bases and the V segment lost 3 bases, leaving 8 bases of the junction unmatched. CDR3 region: CAISEGGGESNQPQHF. The DNA for the CDR3 is TGTGCCATCAGTGAAGGAGGGGGCGAATCCAATCAGCCCCAGCATTTT.

This clone came up once. The chain links TRBV6-5 to TRBJ1-2; 8 bases map to TRBD1. The germline V gene encodes CDR1 MNHEY and CDR2 SVGAGI. With 0 bases clipped from V and 4 bases from J, the junction kept 4 bases outside the gene matches. CDR3 length: 15 amino acids. CDR3 DNA: TGTGCCAGCAGTTACTCGACAGGGGCGATCTATGGCTACACCTTC. Translation gives CASSYSTGAIYGYTF.

The chain links TRBV5-6 to TRBJ1-1, with 9 bases fitting TRBD1. Germline trimming cut 3 bases from V and 3 bases from J; bases unmatched to any gene: 6. This CDR3 has 15 residues. The germline CDR1 and CDR2 sequences are SGHDT and YYEEEE. The DNA of the CDR3 is TGTGCCAGCAGCTCTAGGGACAGGGAGTACACTGAAGCTTTCTTT. Protein: CASSSRDREYTEAFF. Full variable domain (outside the CDR3, taken from reference TRBV5-6 and TRBJ1-1): DAGVTQSPTHLIKTRGQQVTLRCSPKSGHDTVSWYQQALGQGPQFIFQYYEEEERQRGNFPDRFSGHQFPNYSSELNVNALLLGDSALYLCASSSRDREYTEAFFGQGTRLTVV.

The chain carries TRBV4-2 and TRBJ2-7; possibly TRBD1 for D (7 bases). V dropped 2 bases and J dropped 1 base, with 18 bases sitting between them. Germline CDR1 LGHNA, CDR2 YNFKEQ. CDR3 length equals 17 residues. The CDR3 DNA reads as TGTGCCAGCAGCCAACAAGATGCGGGACAGTCTTCCTACGAGCAGTACTTC. Translated: CASSQQDAGQSSYEQYF.

The gene calls are TRBV7-2 and TRBJ1-2; D perhaps matches TRBD1 (6 bases). This CDR3 contains 17 residues. V was shortened by 2 bases and J by 1 base, with 17 bases between the two germline ends. Germline CDR1 SGHTA, CDR2 FQGNSA. CDR3 sequence reads: CASSLHSRGGGNYGYTF. CDR3 coding DNA: TGTGCCAGCAGCTTACACAGCAGGGGAGGGGGTAACTATGGCTACACCTTC.

This clone was observed a single time. This sequence joins TRBV5-6 and TRBJ2-7; 11 bases line up with TRBD1. Germline CDR1 and CDR2: SGHDT and YYEEEE. CDR3 length: 14 amino acids. With 3 bases clipped from V and 5 bases from J, the junction kept 4 bases outside the gene matches. The CDR3 spells CASSSWTGGHEQYF. CDR3 nucleotide sequence: TGTGCCAGCAGCTCATGGACAGGGGGCCACGAGCAGTACTTC.

The DNA for the CDR3 is TGTGCCAGCAGTATAAGCGGGAGAAGCGAGCAGTACTTC. Translated, it gives CASSISGRSEQYF. The genes are TRBV2 and TRBJ2-7, with TRBD2 identical over 8 bases. The CDR3 is 13 residues long. The ends lost 5 bases at V and 6 bases at J; junction bases unmatched: 6. CDR1 and CDR2 (germline): SNHLY, FYNNEI.

This clone was counted once. The chain combines TRBV6-5 with TRBJ2-3; 11 bases match TRBD1. The CDR3 is 15 amino acids. V trimming: 7 bases; J trimming: 4 bases; junction bases outside the gene matches: 7. Germline V lookup: CDR1 MNHEY, CDR2 SVGAGI. CDR3 protein: CASKKTGQGADTQYF. DNA for the CDR3: TGTGCCAGCAAAAAAACGGGACAGGGGGCAGATACGCAGTATTTT.

This sequence joins TRBV18 and TRBJ1-1; 8 positions agree with TRBD1. The V segment lost 4 bases and the J segment 3 bases; nucleotides outside the gene matches: 7. This CDR3 region has 15 residues. CDR1 KGHSH and CDR2 LQKENI come from the germline V gene. Here the CDR3 reads CASSLIRGQDTEAFF. The CDR3 DNA reads as TGTGCCAGCTCACTAATCAGGGGGCAGGACACTGAAGCTTTCTTT.

This chain connects TRBV11-2 to TRBJ2-7, with 10 nucleotides matching TRBD1. The CDR3 length is 15 residues. The trim removed 3 bases at V and 5 bases at J, leaving 7 bases unmatched. The germline V gene encodes CDR1 SGHAT and CDR2 FQNNGV. CDR3 protein: CASSFRGTGAHEQYF. For the CDR3, the DNA is TGTGCCAGCAGCTTCCGCGGGACAGGGGCACACGAGCAGTACTTC.

V gene TRBV5-4 combines with J gene TRBJ2-7; tentatively, D is TRBD2 (5 bases). V lost 2 bases to trimming and J lost 0 bases, with 15 bases between them. There are 16 residues in the CDR3. The germline gives CDR1 SGHNT, CDR2 YYREEE (reference sequence). This CDR3 reads CASSLAGLTSSYEQYF. CDR3 bases: TGTGCCAGCAGCTTAGCTGGACTCACAAGCTCCTACGAGCAGTACTTC.

J is TRBJ2-3 and V is TRBV28, with a possible D match to TRBD1 (6 bases). This CDR3 contains 14 residues. Germline assignment: CDR1 MDHEN and CDR2 SYDVKM. The V and J ends lost 6 bases and 3 bases respectively, with 13 bases between them. This chain's CDR3 is CASSQGQLTDTQYF. Here the CDR3 DNA reads TGTGCCAGCAGCCAAGGACAGTTAACAGATACGCAGTATTTT.

The chain joins TRBV27 to TRBJ2-7; 7 bases line up with TRBD2. Unmatched junction bases numbered 12, after V lost 5 bases and J lost 2 bases. CDR3 size: 16 residues. Germline CDR1 and CDR2: MNHEY and SMNVEV (reference sequence). For the CDR3, the DNA is TGTGCCAGCAGTCGATCTCTAAGCGGGACTACCTACGAGCAGTACTTC. Amino acid sequence: CASSRSLSGTTYEQYF.